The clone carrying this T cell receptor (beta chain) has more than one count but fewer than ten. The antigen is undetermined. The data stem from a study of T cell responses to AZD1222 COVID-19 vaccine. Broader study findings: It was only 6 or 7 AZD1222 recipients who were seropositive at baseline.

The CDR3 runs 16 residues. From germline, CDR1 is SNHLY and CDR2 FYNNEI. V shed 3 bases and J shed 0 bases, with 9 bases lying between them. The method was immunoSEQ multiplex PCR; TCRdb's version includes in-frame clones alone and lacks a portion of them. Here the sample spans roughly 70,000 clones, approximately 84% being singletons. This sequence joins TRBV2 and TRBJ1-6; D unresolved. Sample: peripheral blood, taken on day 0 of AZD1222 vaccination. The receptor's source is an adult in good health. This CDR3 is CASSEGGYSYNSPLHF. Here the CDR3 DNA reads TGTGCCAGCAGTGAGGGAGGGTACTCCTATAATTCACCCCTCCACTTT.